This T cell receptor beta chain was captured in a study of OX40 agonist ivuxolimab in advanced cancers. Study summary: Ivuxolimab, an agonistic anti-OX40 (CD134) antibody, was given to patients.

On this clone: Its matching antigen is unknown.

The CDR3 is 13 residues long. Deletions cut 8 bases from V and 1 base from J, with 10 bases between. The V gene's germline CDR1 is LNHDA and CDR2 SQIVND (reference sequence). The repertoire was sequenced with immunoSEQ multiplex PCR; TCRdb's copy has only in-frame clones and lacks some. The profile shows 70,000 to 75,000 clones, around 90% of them singletons. Findings and limits, study-wide: At doses 0.1 to 3.0 mg/kg, CD4+ and CD8+ clones expanded. Expanded clones were, on average, more numerous in CD8+ T cells than in CD4+. Individuals who were partial responders at 0.1-3.0 mg/kg had clonal expansion that ranked among the lowest.

Specimen: CD4+ or CD8+ T cells sorted from blood, collected in a trial of the OX40 agonist ivuxolimab. V is TRBV19 and J is TRBJ2-3, with D perhaps matching TRBD2 (5 bases). This clonotype was sampled from an adult with an advanced solid tumor such as melanoma, head and neck, liver or kidney cancer. CDR3 sequence reads: CASLAGGTDTQYF. The CDR3 nucleotides read TGTGCCAGTCTCGCCGGGGGCACAGATACGCAGTATTTT.